A single sample gave rise to the 21 T cell receptor beta chains below, sequenced in a study of OX40 agonist ivuxolimab in advanced cancers. Only in-frame clones appear in the TCRdb table, and some are missing; sequencing was by immunoSEQ multiplex PCR. The data show 100,000 to 150,000 clones, about 92% seen once. Sequencing used CD4+ or CD8+ T cells sorted from blood, obtained in a trial of the OX40 agonist ivuxolimab. Receptors were obtained from an adult with an advanced solid tumor such as melanoma, head and neck, liver or kidney cancer.

This chain joins TRBV6-5 and TRBJ1-1, with a tentative D call TRBD1 (5 bases). Germline loops: CDR1 MNHEY, CDR2 SVGAGI. V was cut by 6 bases and J by 4 bases, with 12 bases left in between. This CDR3 contains 13 residues. Written as DNA, the CDR3 is TGTGCCAGCAGCCTGGGGGGGGTCACTGAAGCTTTCTTT. Its translation is CASSLGGVTEAFF.

In this sample, this clone turned up a few times. The V gene is TRBV30, the J gene TRBJ1-2, with D possibly being TRBD1 (6 bases). Trimming shortened V by 2 bases and J by 0 bases, and 16 bases separated the two germline ends. This CDR3 region has 16 residues. Germline CDR1 reads GTSNPN; CDR2 reads SVGIG (reference sequence). The CDR3 DNA is TGTGCCTGGAGTACTTCACAGGGACTCTCTAACTATGGCTACACCTTC. This translates into CAWSTSQGLSNYGYTF.

The J gene is TRBJ2-3, the V gene TRBV10-3, with D tentatively TRBD1 or TRBD2 (6 bases each). From germline, CDR1 is ENHRY and CDR2 SYGVKD. Trimming removed 4 bases at V and 2 bases at J, with 13 bases between. This CDR3 contains 15 residues. The CDR3 loop is CAISGFPGATDTQYF. DNA of the CDR3: TGTGCCATCAGTGGCTTCCCGGGGGCCACAGATACGCAGTATTTT.

The chain couples TRBV2 to TRBJ1-2, with D possibly TRBD1 on 5 matching bases. CDR1 and CDR2 from the germline V gene are SNHLY and FYNNEI. The V end lost 6 bases, the J end lost 7 bases, and 9 bases lay between the germline ends. The CDR3 is made up of 11 amino acids. The CDR3 DNA sequence: TGTGCCAGCAGCCGGGGGGGTGGCTACACCTTC. Translated, it gives CASSRGGGYTF.

The chain joins TRBV5-4 to TRBJ2-5; D tentatively fits TRBD1 or TRBD2 (5 bases each). There are 13 residues in the CDR3. Germline loops: CDR1 SGHNT, CDR2 YYREEE (reference sequence). V lost 4 bases and J lost 1, with 8 bases in between. The CDR3 sequence: CASSPGLQETQYF. In nucleotides, the CDR3 is TGTGCCAGCAGCCCGGGGCTCCAAGAGACCCAGTACTTC.

J is TRBJ2-5 and V is TRBV29-1; 9 bases are shared with TRBD1. Trimming removed 0 bases from V and 0 bases from J; junction bases left unmatched: 14. This CDR3 is 19 amino acids long. CDR1 SQVTM and CDR2 ANQGSEA come from the germline V gene. The CDR3 DNA follows: TGCAGCGTTGAAGACCACCCTGGGGGGACAGGGCAGTACCAAGAGACCCAGTACTTC. Protein product: CSVEDHPGGTGQYQETQYF. Looking up the rest from reference TRBV29-1 and TRBJ2-5 gives the full variable domain: SAVISQKPSRDICQRGTSLTIQCQVDSQVTMMFWYRQQPGQSLTLIATANQGSEATYESGFVIDKFPISRPNLTFSTLTVSNMSPEDSSIYLCSVEDHPGGTGQYQETQYFGPGTRLLVL.

The chain joins TRBV28 to TRBJ2-7; D remains unclear. The length of the CDR3 is 12 residues. Per the germline V gene, CDR1 is MDHEN and CDR2 is SYDVKM. The V end lost 4 bases, the J end lost 7 bases, and 11 bases lay between the germline ends. DNA for the CDR3: TGTGCCAGCAGTTCCCCCTTGTTGGAGCAGTACTTC. It specifies CASSSPLLEQYF.

V and J are TRBV10-2 and TRBJ1-3, with no clear D. Germline V gives CDR1 WSHSY, CDR2 SAAADI. The CDR3 consists of 14 residues. Trimming shortened V by 1 base and J by 4 bases, and 8 bases separated the two germline ends. As DNA, the CDR3 is TGCGCCAGCAGTGAGTGGGGTGGCGGAAACACCATATATTTT. Its translation: CASSEWGGGNTIYF.

V gene TRBV10-3 combines with J gene TRBJ2-5; D may match TRBD1 or TRBD2 (7 bases each). The end of the DNA fits TRBJ2-7 better, so the J call may be wrong. Germline CDR1 is ENHRY and CDR2 is SYGVKD. The length of the CDR3 is 13 residues. This chain's CDR3 is CAHGGTETYEQYF. The CDR3 DNA reads as TGTGCCCACGGGGGGACAGAGACCTACGAGCAGTACTTC.

This sequence joins TRBV25-1 and TRBJ2-2, with 11 bases that match TRBD2. Germline lookup yields CDR1 MGHDK and CDR2 SYGVNS. CDR3 length: 15 amino acids. Germline trimming cut 10 bases from V and 5 bases from J; bases unmatched to any gene: 9. The DNA of the CDR3 is TGTGCCACCTCACCGGCTAGCGGGAGGACCGGGGAGCTGTTTTTT. Translating it yields CATSPASGRTGELFF.

The chain links TRBV9 to TRBJ1-2; no clear D. Trimming pared 0 bases from V and 5 bases from J, leaving 11 bases between. The CDR3 consists of 14 residues. Germline V gene data show CDR1 as SGDLS and CDR2 as YYNGEE. In nucleotides, the CDR3 is TGTGCCAGCAGCGTAGTCGGTACCTCTTATGGCTACACCTTC. This sequence encodes CASSVVGTSYGYTF.

Only a few counts were recorded for this clone. This chain uses TRBV9 with TRBJ2-1, with 12 bases matching TRBD2. This CDR3 has 15 residues. Trimming at V came to 5 bases and at J to 11 bases, leaving 11 bases not matched to a gene. The germline V gene has CDR1 SGDLS and CDR2 YYNGEE. CDR3 coding DNA: TGTGCCAGCAGTCCGCAGACAGGACTAGCGGGGCAGCAGTTCTTC. Translated, it gives CASSPQTGLAGQQFF.

The chain recombines TRBV25-1 with TRBJ2-7; D perhaps matches TRBD1 (5 bases). Trimming removed 3 bases from V and 5 bases from J, with 11 bases in between. There are 13 residues in the CDR3. Germline V CDR1 and CDR2: MGHDK, SYGVNS. The CDR3 loop is CASSEYLRDEQYF. As DNA, the CDR3 is TGTGCCAGCAGTGAGTACCTCAGGGACGAGCAGTACTTC.

The gene calls are TRBV7-2 and TRBJ2-1; 9 bases are shared with TRBD2. With V trimmed by 5 bases and J by 9 bases, 14 bases remained unmatched. The CDR3 has 16 amino acids. Germline V gene lookup returns CDR1 SGHTA and CDR2 FQGNSA. The DNA of the CDR3 is TGTGCCAGCAGCCCTCGGGGGTCTAGCGGGGTCGGTGAGCAGTTCTTC. Its translation: CASSPRGSSGVGEQFF.

The chain has TRBV12-5 and TRBJ2-4; D possibly corresponds to TRBD1 (6 bases). CDR1 is LGHNT, CDR2 FRNRAP, per germline. This CDR3 has 14 amino acids. The V gene lost 1 base and the J gene lost 6 bases, with 10 bases spanning the gap. CDR3 coding DNA: TGTGCTAGTGGTTTGGGACAGGTCAGAAACATTCAGTACTTC. Encoded protein: CASGLGQVRNIQYF.

The chain employs TRBV6-6 and TRBJ1-2; D unresolved. Germline lookup yields CDR1 MNHNY and CDR2 SVGAGI (reference sequence). This CDR3 has 15 residues. V lost 7 bases and J lost 0, with 15 bases in between. CDR3 loop: CASNPGGNANYGYTF. The CDR3 DNA reads as TGTGCCAGCAATCCAGGAGGAAATGCTAACTATGGCTACACCTTC.

CDR3 nucleotides: TGTGCCAGCAGTGAGGTTACAGGACCAGAGACCCAGTACTTC. It encodes CASSEVTGPETQYF. The rearrangement joins TRBV6-5 to TRBJ2-5; perhaps TRBD1 as D (5 bases). The CDR3 is made up of 14 amino acids. Trimming pared 5 bases from V and 4 bases from J, leaving 14 bases between. Germline loops: CDR1 MNHEY, CDR2 SVGAGI.

Only one count was recorded for this clone. This chain connects TRBV30 to TRBJ1-2, with D unclear. Germline V CDR1 and CDR2: GTSNPN, SVGIG (reference sequence). CDR3 length: 12 residues. V dropped 4 bases and J dropped 8 bases, with 14 bases sitting between them. CDR3 sequence reads: CAWKAGGHGYTF. In DNA, the CDR3 is TGTGCCTGGAAGGCAGGCGGGCACGGCTACACCTTC. Using reference TRBV30 and TRBJ1-2 for the parts outside the CDR3, the full variable domain is SQTIHQWPATLVQPVGSPLSLECTVEGTSNPNLYWYRQAAGRGLQLLFYSVGIGQISSEVPQNLSASRPQDRQFILSSKKLLLSDSGFYLCAWKAGGHGYTFGSGTRLTVV.

A single count supports this clone. The junction departs from germline at one end; a sequencing error may be responsible. The chain recombines TRBV5-6 with TRBJ2-7; D unclear. This CDR3 has 14 amino acids. Germline V gene sequence: CDR1 SGHDT, CDR2 YYEEEE. CDR3 sequence reads: CASTLVAAPVRWHF. The CDR3 region has the DNA TGTGCCAGCACCCTGGTTGCAGCCCCCGTCCGGTGGCACTTC.

J is TRBJ1-2 and V is TRBV5-1; D not certain. Looked up from germline, CDR1 is SGHRS and CDR2 is YFSETQ. CDR3 length equals 13 residues. V lost 0 bases and J lost 0, with 3 bases in between. CDR3 bases: TGCGCCAGCAGCTTGGTTCCTAACTATGGCTACACCTTC. This sequence encodes CASSLVPNYGYTF. Filled out from reference TRBV5-1 and TRBJ1-2, the complete variable domain reads KAGVTQTPRYLIKTRGQQVTLSCSPISGHRSVSWYQQTPGQGLQFLFEYFSETQRNKGNFPGRFSGRQFSNSRSEMNVSTLELGDSALYLCASSLVPNYGYTFGSGTRLTVV.

The chain recombines TRBV18 with TRBJ2-4; TRBD2 matches at 7 bases. This CDR3 has 15 amino acids. The V segment lost 3 bases and the J segment 2 bases; nucleotides outside the gene matches: 4. The germline V gene encodes CDR1 KGHSH and CDR2 LQKENI. CDR3 sequence (DNA): TGTGCCAGCTCACCGAGCGGGGCTACCAAAAACATTCAGTACTTC. Translating gives CASSPSGATKNIQYF.